A selection of T cell receptor beta chains follows, all from one sample in a study of early T cells in non-severe SARS-CoV-2 infection. One entry per CDR3 protein, called by TCRdb with MiXCR from the 5' RACE reads. The top ten clones hold about 6% of a sample with about 49,000 distinct CDR3 sequences, 4% to 5% of them seen once. Sequences were obtained from whole blood. The receptors were sampled from an adult who was a healthcare worker with PCR-confirmed SARS-CoV-2 infection or an uninfected control (not recorded which). Both conserved end residues are part of each CDR3. The order of the fields is CDR3 protein, CDR3 DNA, V gene, D gene, CDR3 length, J gene, clone size. The D gene is left open where the match is weak. Size values are once, few and many counts, or a class for expanded clones, and some rows have none.

CDR3 protein: CASSTGTGSNNEQFF
CDR3 DNA: TGTGCCAGTAGCACCGGGACTGGCTCCAATAATGAGCAGTTCTTC
V gene: TRBV19
D gene: NA
CDR3 length: 15
J gene: TRBJ2-1
clone size: many

CDR3 protein: CASSVDQGTYNEQFF
CDR3 DNA: TGTGCCAGCAGCGTAGATCAGGGCACCTACAATGAGCAGTTCTTC
V gene: TRBV9
D gene: NA
CDR3 length: 15
J gene: TRBJ2-1
clone size: many

CDR3 protein: CASSTSGTGPEKLFF
CDR3 DNA: TGCGCCAGCAGCACCTCCGGGACAGGGCCCGAAAAACTGTTTTTT
V gene: TRBV5-1
D gene: TRBD1
CDR3 length: 15
J gene: TRBJ1-4
clone size: many

CDR3 protein: CASSARAPGLAGVLYEQYF
CDR3 DNA: TGTGCCAGCAGTGCTCGAGCACCGGGACTAGCGGGAGTGCTCTACGAGCAGTACTTC
V gene: TRBV6-1
D gene: TRBD2
CDR3 length: 19
J gene: TRBJ2-7
clone size: many

CDR3 protein: CASRSGTSVYYEQYF
CDR3 DNA: TGTGCCAGCAGGTCTGGGACTAGCGTGTACTACGAGCAGTACTTC
V gene: TRBV2
D gene: TRBD2
CDR3 length: 15
J gene: TRBJ2-7
clone size: many

CDR3 protein: CASSEMGLETQYF
CDR3 DNA: TGTGCCAGCAGTGAGATGGGGCTGGAGACCCAGTACTTC
V gene: TRBV2
D gene: NA
CDR3 length: 13
J gene: TRBJ2-5
clone size: many

CDR3 protein: CASSPLAGGTDTQYF
CDR3 DNA: TGTGCCAGCAGTCCTCTAGCGGGGGGCACAGATACGCAGTATTTT
V gene: TRBV4-2
D gene: TRBD2
CDR3 length: 15
J gene: TRBJ2-3
clone size: many

CDR3 protein: CATSDPAIGQFF
CDR3 DNA: TGTGCCACCAGTGATCCGGCGATAGGGCAGTTCTTC
V gene: TRBV24-1
D gene: NA
CDR3 length: 12
J gene: TRBJ2-1
clone size: many

CDR3 protein: CASSLFSYEQYF
CDR3 DNA: TGTGCCAGCAGTTTATTCTCCTACGAGCAGTACTTC
V gene: TRBV12-3/TRBV12-4
D gene: NA
CDR3 length: 12
J gene: TRBJ2-7
clone size: many

CDR3 protein: CASSHPEGLAGGPLETQYF
CDR3 DNA: TGCGCCAGCAGCCACCCCGAAGGGCTAGCGGGGGGGCCTTTAGAGACCCAGTACTTC
V gene: TRBV4-1
D gene: TRBD2
CDR3 length: 19
J gene: TRBJ2-5
clone size: few

CDR3 protein: CATAIDTGELFF
CDR3 DNA: TGTGCCACCGCGATCGACACCGGGGAGCTGTTTTTT
V gene: TRBV24-1
D gene: NA
CDR3 length: 12
J gene: TRBJ2-2
clone size: many

CDR3 protein: CASSDGTGFLNTEAFF
CDR3 DNA: TGTGCCAGCAGTGATGGGACAGGGTTTTTGAACACTGAAGCTTTCTTT
V gene: TRBV2
D gene: TRBD1
CDR3 length: 16
J gene: TRBJ1-1
clone size: many

CDR3 protein: CASSITSGTAADTQYF
CDR3 DNA: TGTGCCAGCAGCATCACTAGCGGGACGGCAGCAGATACGCAGTATTTT
V gene: TRBV7-2
D gene: TRBD2
CDR3 length: 16
J gene: TRBJ2-3
clone size: NA

CDR3 protein: CASSPNRGGSYEQYF
CDR3 DNA: TGTGCCAGCAGCCCTAATAGGGGGGGTTCCTACGAGCAGTACTTC
V gene: TRBV5-4
D gene: NA
CDR3 length: 15
J gene: TRBJ2-7
clone size: NA

CDR3 protein: CASSPGLAGISYEQYF
CDR3 DNA: TGTGCCAGCAGCCCAGGACTAGCGGGGATCTCCTACGAGCAGTACTTC
V gene: TRBV7-8
D gene: TRBD2
CDR3 length: 16
J gene: TRBJ2-7
clone size: few

CDR3 protein: CSASNQPQDNEQFF
CDR3 DNA: TGCAGTGCTAGTAACCAACCACAGGACAATGAGCAGTTCTTC
V gene: TRBV20-1
D gene: NA
CDR3 length: 14
J gene: TRBJ2-1
clone size: many

CDR3 protein: CASSQLRDENIQYF
CDR3 DNA: TGTGCCAGCAGCCAACTCCGGGACGAAAACATTCAGTACTTC
V gene: TRBV3-1
D gene: NA
CDR3 length: 14
J gene: TRBJ2-4
clone size: many

CDR3 protein: CASSPWTSGRDEQYF
CDR3 DNA: TGTGCCAGCAGCCCATGGACTAGCGGGAGGGATGAGCAGTACTTC
V gene: TRBV7-2
D gene: TRBD2
CDR3 length: 15
J gene: TRBJ2-7
clone size: NA

CDR3 protein: CASSGSGTDTQYF
CDR3 DNA: TGTGCCAGCAGCGGTAGCGGGACAGATACGCAGTATTTT
V gene: TRBV4-2
D gene: TRBD2
CDR3 length: 13
J gene: TRBJ2-3
clone size: many

CDR3 protein: CASRNFQGSPTF
CDR3 DNA: TGTGCCAGCAGGAATTTCCAGGGCTCACCCACCTTC
V gene: TRBV5-4
D gene: NA
CDR3 length: 12
J gene: TRBJ1-2
clone size: many

CDR3 protein: CASSPRVSPYEQYF
CDR3 DNA: TGTGCCAGCAGCCCGAGGGTCTCCCCTTACGAGCAGTACTTC
V gene: TRBV7-2
D gene: NA
CDR3 length: 14
J gene: TRBJ2-7
clone size: many

CDR3 protein: CSAPADRGVKTQYF
CDR3 DNA: TGCAGTGCCCCTGCCGACAGGGGTGTTAAGACCCAGTACTTC
V gene: TRBV20-1
D gene: TRBD1
CDR3 length: 14
J gene: TRBJ2-5
clone size: many

CDR3 protein: CSATSDNYEQYF
CDR3 DNA: TGCAGTGCTACATCGGACAACTACGAGCAGTACTTC
V gene: TRBV20-1
D gene: NA
CDR3 length: 12
J gene: TRBJ2-7
clone size: few

CDR3 protein: CASSLQRLATWRETQYF
CDR3 DNA: TGTGCCAGCAGCCTGCAGCGACTAGCTACTTGGCGAGAGACCCAGTACTTC
V gene: TRBV14
D gene: TRBD2
CDR3 length: 17
J gene: TRBJ2-5
clone size: NA

CDR3 protein: CSAQSPGLAGYNEQFF
CDR3 DNA: TGCAGTGCTCAGAGCCCCGGACTAGCGGGATACAATGAGCAGTTCTTC
V gene: TRBV20-1
D gene: TRBD2
CDR3 length: 16
J gene: TRBJ2-1
clone size: many

CDR3 protein: CASSSGQGVLGYTF
CDR3 DNA: TGTGCCAGCAGCTCGGGACAGGGAGTGCTGGGCTACACCTTC
V gene: TRBV7-2
D gene: TRBD1
CDR3 length: 14
J gene: TRBJ1-2
clone size: many

CDR3 protein: CASSLRGSGNTIYF
CDR3 DNA: TGTGCCAGCAGCTTGAGAGGATCTGGAAACACCATATATTTT
V gene: TRBV5-6
D gene: NA
CDR3 length: 14
J gene: TRBJ1-3
clone size: many

CDR3 protein: CATSTSNQPQHF
CDR3 DNA: TGTGCCACCAGTACAAGCAATCAGCCCCAGCATTTT
V gene: TRBV24-1
D gene: NA
CDR3 length: 12
J gene: TRBJ1-5
clone size: many

CDR3 protein: CASSPGTLYGYTF
CDR3 DNA: TGTGCCAGCAGCCCCGGGACACTCTATGGCTACACCTTC
V gene: TRBV7-9
D gene: NA
CDR3 length: 13
J gene: TRBJ1-2
clone size: many

CDR3 protein: CASSLGTGPEQYF
CDR3 DNA: TGTGCCAGCAGCTTAGGGACAGGGCCCGAGCAGTACTTC
V gene: TRBV7-9
D gene: TRBD1
CDR3 length: 13
J gene: TRBJ2-7
clone size: many

CDR3 protein: CSVHRVPLAGDFLYNEQFF
CDR3 DNA: TGCAGCGTACATCGCGTCCCCCTAGCGGGAGATTTCCTCTACAATGAGCAGTTCTTC
V gene: TRBV29-1
D gene: TRBD2
CDR3 length: 19
J gene: TRBJ2-1
clone size: many

CDR3 protein: CAISDGAGDTDTQYF
CDR3 DNA: TGTGCCATCAGTGATGGCGCGGGAGACACAGATACGCAGTATTTT
V gene: TRBV10-3
D gene: TRBD2
CDR3 length: 15
J gene: TRBJ2-3
clone size: many

CDR3 protein: CASSASGGFGETQYF
CDR3 DNA: TGTGCCAGCAGCGCATCAGGGGGCTTCGGAGAGACCCAGTACTTC
V gene: TRBV7-3
D gene: TRBD1
CDR3 length: 15
J gene: TRBJ2-5
clone size: many

CDR3 protein: CSANTGGAGLADTQYF
CDR3 DNA: TGCAGTGCTAATACAGGGGGCGCCGGGTTGGCAGATACGCAGTATTTT
V gene: TRBV20-1
D gene: TRBD1
CDR3 length: 16
J gene: TRBJ2-3
clone size: many

CDR3 protein: CSARDSKTGLSETQYF
CDR3 DNA: TGCAGTGCTAGAGATTCCAAGACAGGGTTATCGGAGACCCAGTACTTC
V gene: TRBV20-1
D gene: TRBD1
CDR3 length: 16
J gene: TRBJ2-5
clone size: few

CDR3 protein: CASSQPLQGRASPAYEQYF
CDR3 DNA: TGTGCCAGCAGCCAACCCCTCCAGGGGCGAGCGTCCCCCGCCTACGAGCAGTACTTC
V gene: TRBV3-1
D gene: NA
CDR3 length: 19
J gene: TRBJ2-7
clone size: NA

CDR3 protein: CASSNFLREQFF
CDR3 DNA: TGTGCCAGCAGTAATTTCCTCCGGGAGCAGTTCTTC
V gene: TRBV6-5
D gene: NA
CDR3 length: 12
J gene: TRBJ2-1
clone size: many

CDR3 protein: CASSAPRDSNEKLFF
CDR3 DNA: TGTGCCAGCAGCGCCCCCCGGGACAGCAATGAAAAACTGTTTTTT
V gene: TRBV2
D gene: TRBD1
CDR3 length: 15
J gene: TRBJ1-4
clone size: medium-sized

CDR3 protein: CASSYSMDRGDIQYF
CDR3 DNA: TGTGCCAGCAGTTACTCGATGGACAGGGGGGACATTCAGTACTTC
V gene: TRBV6-6
D gene: TRBD1
CDR3 length: 15
J gene: TRBJ2-4
clone size: many

CDR3 protein: CASSLTSASNEQFF
CDR3 DNA: TGTGCCAGCAGCTTAACGTCGGCTAGCAATGAGCAGTTCTTC
V gene: TRBV7-6
D gene: NA
CDR3 length: 14
J gene: TRBJ2-1
clone size: many

CDR3 protein: CASSSVGRVYNEQFF
CDR3 DNA: TGTGCCAGCAGCTCCGTTGGGCGGGTTTACAATGAGCAGTTCTTC
V gene: TRBV7-6
D gene: NA
CDR3 length: 15
J gene: TRBJ2-1
clone size: many

CDR3 protein: CASSLGGIQETQYF
CDR3 DNA: TGTGCCAGCAGCTTAGGCGGGATCCAAGAGACCCAGTACTTC
V gene: TRBV7-2
D gene: NA
CDR3 length: 14
J gene: TRBJ2-5
clone size: many

CDR3 protein: CASSPTDGADTQYF
CDR3 DNA: TGCGCCAGCAGCCCGACTGACGGGGCAGATACGCAGTATTTT
V gene: TRBV5-1
D gene: NA
CDR3 length: 14
J gene: TRBJ2-3
clone size: many

CDR3 protein: CASRLGPDTQYF
CDR3 DNA: TGTGCCAGCAGGCTAGGTCCAGATACGCAGTATTTT
V gene: TRBV27
D gene: NA
CDR3 length: 12
J gene: TRBJ2-3
clone size: medium-sized

CDR3 protein: CASRTLSSYNSPLHF
CDR3 DNA: TGTGCCAGCAGGACACTGAGCTCCTATAATTCACCCCTCCACTTT
V gene: TRBV27
D gene: NA
CDR3 length: 15
J gene: TRBJ1-6
clone size: many

CDR3 protein: CASSQDGGAWAKNIQYF
CDR3 DNA: TGTGCCAGCAGCCAAGATGGGGGGGCCTGGGCCAAAAACATTCAGTACTTC
V gene: TRBV14
D gene: NA
CDR3 length: 17
J gene: TRBJ2-4
clone size: many

CDR3 protein: CSAKTGGGQKLFF
CDR3 DNA: TGCAGTGCAAAGACAGGGGGCGGGCAAAAACTGTTTTTT
V gene: TRBV20-1
D gene: TRBD1
CDR3 length: 13
J gene: TRBJ1-4
clone size: many

CDR3 protein: CASSQRELFRVDTQYF
CDR3 DNA: TGCGCCAGCAGCCAACGGGAGTTGTTTCGGGTAGATACGCAGTATTTT
V gene: TRBV4-1
D gene: NA
CDR3 length: 16
J gene: TRBJ2-3
clone size: many

CDR3 protein: CASREASNTGELFF
CDR3 DNA: TGCGCCAGCAGGGAAGCTTCGAACACCGGGGAGCTGTTTTTT
V gene: TRBV10-2
D gene: NA
CDR3 length: 14
J gene: TRBJ2-2
clone size: many

CDR3 protein: CAAEGQGDQHF
CDR3 DNA: TGTGCCGCTGAGGGACAGGGGGACCAGCATTTT
V gene: TRBV19
D gene: TRBD1
CDR3 length: 11
J gene: TRBJ1-5
clone size: many

CDR3 protein: CSAPAANEKLFF
CDR3 DNA: TGCAGTGCCCCCGCAGCTAATGAAAAACTGTTTTTT
V gene: TRBV20-1
D gene: NA
CDR3 length: 12
J gene: TRBJ1-4
clone size: few

CDR3 protein: CASSRDRENEKLFF
CDR3 DNA: TGTGCCAGCAGCCGAGACAGGGAAAATGAAAAACTGTTTTTT
V gene: TRBV11-2
D gene: TRBD1
CDR3 length: 14
J gene: TRBJ1-4
clone size: many

CDR3 protein: CASGTTGGANVLTF
CDR3 DNA: TGTGCCAGCGGGACAACCGGGGGGGCCAACGTCCTGACTTTC
V gene: TRBV12-3/TRBV12-4
D gene: NA
CDR3 length: 14
J gene: TRBJ2-6
clone size: many

CDR3 protein: CASSETPGDYEQYF
CDR3 DNA: TGTGCCAGCAGCGAAACCCCGGGGGACTACGAGCAGTACTTC
V gene: TRBV3-1
D gene: NA
CDR3 length: 14
J gene: TRBJ2-7
clone size: NA

CDR3 protein: CASSPGQGYGYTF
CDR3 DNA: TGTGCCAGCAGTCCCGGACAGGGTTATGGCTACACCTTC
V gene: TRBV7-9
D gene: TRBD1
CDR3 length: 13
J gene: TRBJ1-2
clone size: many

CDR3 protein: CATSRALGGHQVAQYF
CDR3 DNA: TGTGCCACCAGCAGGGCCCTAGGCGGCCACCAAGTGGCCCAGTACTTC
V gene: TRBV15
D gene: NA
CDR3 length: 16
J gene: TRBJ2-5
clone size: many

CDR3 protein: CASSLEGRLAGDNEQFF
CDR3 DNA: TGTGCCAGCAGCTTAGAGGGAAGACTAGCGGGAGACAATGAGCAGTTCTTC
V gene: TRBV11-3
D gene: TRBD2
CDR3 length: 17
J gene: TRBJ2-1
clone size: NA

CDR3 protein: CASSPAMRTANYGYTF
CDR3 DNA: TGTGCCAGCAGCCCTGCTATGAGGACGGCTAACTATGGCTACACCTTC
V gene: TRBV7-9
D gene: NA
CDR3 length: 16
J gene: TRBJ1-2
clone size: many

CDR3 protein: CATSSRESSYNEQFF
CDR3 DNA: TGTGCCACCAGTTCGAGAGAAAGCTCCTACAATGAGCAGTTCTTC
V gene: TRBV24-1
D gene: NA
CDR3 length: 15
J gene: TRBJ2-1
clone size: many